The T cell receptor (beta chain) described here comes from a study of CXCR3-negative and CXCR3-positive naive CD8 T cells. Each CD8+ T cell subset was flow-sorted in triplicate. Every sort contained 300,000 cells. CDR3 size: 15 residues. Carrying UMI labels, the TRB cDNA libraries were prepared through 5' RACE. TCRdb re-called the 5' RACE reads, yielding one record per CDR3 amino acid sequence without DNA. In total, the table holds 55,000 to 70,000 distinct CDR3 sequences. Study results and caveats: Hydrophobicity was higher for TRB CDR3s found in CXCR3-positive naive cells than in CXCR3-negative naive cells.

Concerning this clonotype: Its antigen remains unidentified.

This chain links TRBV12-3 or TRBV12-4 with TRBJ2-5; TCRdb indicates TRBD1, and absent DNA this call remains unverified. This TCR derives from a human donor in good health. Some clones in this sample may be carry-over from other donors' samples. Sequencing used naive CXCR3+ CD8+ T cells from blood. Subset noted: CD45RO-CCR7+CD27+CD95- naive CD8+ T cells expressing CXCR3 (TNR3+). CDR3 sequence reads: CASSWGRALQETQYF.